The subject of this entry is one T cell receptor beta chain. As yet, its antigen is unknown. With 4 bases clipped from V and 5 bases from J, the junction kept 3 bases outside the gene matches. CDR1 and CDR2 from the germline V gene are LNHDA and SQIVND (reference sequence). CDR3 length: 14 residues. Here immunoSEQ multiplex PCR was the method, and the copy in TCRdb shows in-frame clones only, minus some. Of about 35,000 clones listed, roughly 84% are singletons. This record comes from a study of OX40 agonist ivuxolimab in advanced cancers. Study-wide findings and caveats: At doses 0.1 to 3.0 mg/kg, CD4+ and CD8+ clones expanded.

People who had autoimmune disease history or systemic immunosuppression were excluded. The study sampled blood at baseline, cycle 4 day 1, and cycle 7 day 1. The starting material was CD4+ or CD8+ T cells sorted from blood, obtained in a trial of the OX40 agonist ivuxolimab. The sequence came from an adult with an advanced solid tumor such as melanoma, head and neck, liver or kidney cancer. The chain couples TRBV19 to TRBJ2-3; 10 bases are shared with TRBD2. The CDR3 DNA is TGTGCCAGTAGTACAGCGGGGGGGATAGATACGCAGTATTTT. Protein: CASSTAGGIDTQYF.